This TCR beta chain was documented in a study of OX40 agonist ivuxolimab in advanced cancers. Overall study context: Participants, 70% to 90% male, averaged roughly 60 years of age, ranging from 23 to 79. Partial responses were recorded for three patients, including one with hepatocellular carcinoma and two with cutaneous melanoma. Notes on the study in general: Some of the lowest clonal expansion was seen in partial responders at 0.1-3.0 mg/kg. In the 0.1 to 3.0 mg/kg range, CD4+ and CD8+ blood T cells had expanded clonally by week 6.

TCRdb's table, derived via immunoSEQ multiplex PCR, lists solely in-frame clones and lacks some. The data show around 70,000 clones, with roughly 80% seen just once and approximately 6.3% held by the top ten. After removal of 2 bases from V and 4 bases from J, the junction contained 3 bases not matched to a gene. This CDR3 contains 14 residues. Germline V gives CDR1 SGHTA, CDR2 FQGNSA. Only one count was recorded for this clone. What it binds is not known. The sample carries other DNA sequences with the same CDR3. Sequences were derived from CD4+ or CD8+ T cells sorted from blood, sampled in a trial of the OX40 agonist ivuxolimab. This chain joins TRBV7-2 and TRBJ2-5; 8 bases agree with TRBD1. The source is an adult with an advanced solid tumor such as melanoma, head and neck, liver or kidney cancer. CDR3 sequence: CASSLQGARETQYF. Written as DNA, the CDR3 is TGTGCCAGCAGCTTACAGGGGGCTAGAGAGACCCAGTACTTC. Together with reference TRBV7-2 and TRBJ2-5, the CDR3 gives the full variable domain: GAGVSQSPSNKVTEKGKDVELRCDPISGHTALYWYRQSLGQGLEFLIYFQGNSAPDKSGLPSDRFSAERTGGSVSTLTIQRTQQEDSAVYLCASSLQGARETQYFGPGTRLLVL.